This paragraph covers one T cell receptor (beta chain) sequence. Its antigen is still unknown. The sample originates from a study of CD8+CD57+ T cells in acquired aplastic anemia. Study as a whole: An average of 3.2 ug of DNA was obtained from sorted CD4+ and CD8+ cells. General observations from the study: Around 30 sequences, all CD8+ CDR3, were shared between patients and controls.

Previously, flow cytometry had revealed CD8+CD57+ cell expansion in the patients chosen for sequencing. Everyone among the patients had severe acquired aplastic anemia. Genomic DNA provided the template from which TCR beta VDJ and CDR3 profiles were obtained. TCRdb re-called the reads with MiXCR, one entry per CDR3 protein. The table lists 100,000 to 150,000 distinct CDR3 sequences, over 30% of them singletons. The clonotype originates from a human donor with aplastic anemia. Sequencing was performed on sorted CD4+, CD8+, or CD8+CD57+ T cells (not recorded which) from PBMCs.

DNA of the CDR3: TGTGCCAGCAGCTTGGCCGTCGTGGGGCGCGGGAAGACCCAGTACTTC. Residues: CASSLAVVGRGKTQYF. V is TRBV5-5 and J is TRBJ2-5; a possible D gene is TRBD2 (6 bases). The CDR3 runs to 16 residues. V shed 0 bases and J shed 6 bases, with 18 bases lying between them. Germline-derived CDR1 and CDR2 are SGHKS and YYEKEE (reference sequence). Based on the CDR3 plus reference TRBV5-5 and TRBJ2-5, the full variable domain is DAGVTQSPTHLIKTRGQQVTLRCSPISGHKSVSWYQQVLGQGPQFIFQYYEKEERGRGNFPDRFSARQFPNYSSELNVNALLLGDSALYLCASSLAVVGRGKTQYFGPGTRLLVL.